The source of this T cell receptor (beta chain) is a study of blood T cell repertoires in COVID-19. In the study overall: The origin of the acute and convalescent COVID-19 samples was the United States, Italy and Spain.

Per the germline V gene, CDR1 is KGHDR and CDR2 is SFDVKD. Trimming left V 5 bases short and J 4 bases short, with 7 bases between. The CDR3 spans 12 residues. Some clones are missing from TCRdb's copy, which holds only in-frame ones; the method was immunoSEQ multiplex PCR. This table has about 44,000 clones, approximately 86% appearing once. Sequencing was performed on peripheral blood. V gene TRBV24-1 combines with J gene TRBJ2-5; D perhaps matches TRBD2 (5 bases). This TCR came from an older woman with acute or convalescent COVID-19. As DNA, the CDR3 is TGTGCCACCAGTGGTGGGAGAGAGACCCAGTACTTC. Protein product: CATSGGRETQYF.